A selection of T cell receptor beta chains follows, all from one sample in a study of blood T cell repertoires in COVID-19. Measured with immunoSEQ multiplex PCR; TCRdb has only the in-frame clones, and not every one. The data contain under 150,000 clones, 75% to 90% of them singletons. Sequencing was done on a sample of PBMCs or T cells enriched from blood (not recorded which). Receptors were obtained from a middle-aged man in a cohort exposed to, infected with or recovered from COVID-19 (not recorded which). CDR3s include the opening cysteine and the closing phenylalanine or tryptophan. Each record gives: J gene, D gene, V gene, clone size, CDR3 DNA, CDR3 protein. A D gene is named only where the DNA matches it firmly. Clone size appears in some rows only: once, few, many, or a class for an expanded clone.

>TRBJ1-2|NA|TRBV4-1|NA
TGCGCCGCAGCCAACTCCGTGGAGAATTTCTATGGCTACACCTTC
CAAANSVENFYGYTF
>TRBJ2-1|TRBD2|TRBV28|NA
TGTGCCAGCAGAACTAGCGGCGATGAGCAGTTCTTC
CASRTSGDEQFF
>TRBJ2-3|TRBD2|TRBV28|once
TGTGCCAGCAGTTCGCGGGTAGCGGGGGGGCCGAATACGCAGTATTTT
CASSSRVAGGPNTQYF
>TRBJ1-6|NA|TRBV6-1|NA
TGTGCCAGCAGTGAAGCCAAAGGCGGGGGTTTAACCCTCCACTTT
CASSEAKGGGLTLHF
>TRBJ2-1|NA|TRBV9|NA
TGTGCCAGCAGCGTAGGTGTGAGCTCCTACAATGAGCAGTTCTTC
CASSVGVSSYNEQFF
>TRBJ2-5|NA|TRBV5-4|NA
TGTGCCAGCAGCCCGAGCCTGGGGCGGGAGACCCAGTACTTC
CASSPSLGRETQYF
>TRBJ2-1|NA|TRBV2|NA
TGTGCCAGCATTGGGGCCTTCTCCGATGAGCAGTTCTTC
CASIGAFSDEQFF
>TRBJ1-2|NA|TRBV28|NA
TGTGCCAGCAGTCCAGTGAGGGAGGGCTACACCTTC
CASSPVREGYTF
>TRBJ2-1|NA|TRBV21-1|NA
TGTGCCAGCAGTGTCCACCTGGGAGTCCTCTTCAATTACAATGAGCAGTTCTTC
CASSVHLGVLFNYNEQFF
>TRBJ1-2|TRBD1|TRBV19|NA
TGTGCCAGTAGTATAGAGCTCCCGGGACAGGGTTCCTACACCTTC
CASSIELPGQGSYTF
>TRBJ1-1|NA|TRBV19|NA
TGTGCCAGTAGTATAGGGGGCACCCGGCCCAACACTGAAGCTTTCTTT
CASSIGGTRPNTEAFF
>TRBJ1-1|NA|TRBV11-2|few
TGTGCCAGCAGCTTAAGCCAGGGAAACACTGAAGCTTTCTTT
CASSLSQGNTEAFF
>TRBJ2-7|TRBD2|TRBV19|once
TGTGCCAGTAGTACCTCTAGCGGGGGGTACTCCTACGAGCAGTACTTC
CASSTSSGGYSYEQYF
>TRBJ2-1|TRBD2|TRBV7-2|NA
TGTGCCAGCAGCCCGTGGGGTAGCGGGAGTAATGAGCAGTTCTTC
CASSPWGSGSNEQFF